Listed here are 13 T cell receptor beta chains from one sample, sequenced in a study of T cells in Graves' hyperthyroidism and ophthalmopathy. Amplified regions were TCR beta CDR3 sequences from RNA transcripts. First-round RT-PCR of the TCR CDR3 relied on the HTBI primer set. Via MiXCR, TCRdb re-called the multiplex PCR reads, giving one row per CDR3 protein. In the table there are fewer than 250,000 distinct CDR3 sequences, roughly 15% of which are singletons. Source material: blood. The receptors stem from a man aged 45-65 years with Graves' hyperthyroidism.

Only a few counts were recorded for this clonotype. V gene TRBV2 combines with J gene TRBJ2-3; the D is unclear. Germline-derived CDR1 and CDR2 are SNHLY and FYNNEI. V was trimmed by 2 bases and J by 5 bases, leaving 5 bases between them. The CDR3 spans 12 residues. CDR3 residues: CASSEMGDTQYF. The CDR3 DNA reads as TGTGCCAGCAGTGAAATGGGAGATACGCAGTATTTT.

Concerning this clonotype: A much larger clone is a single base away; this may be a read error. This chain joins TRBV13 and TRBJ2-7; maybe TRBD2 (5 bases). Germline V gene sequence: CDR1 PRHDT, CDR2 FYEKMQ (reference sequence). The CDR3 spans 13 residues. This CDR3 reads CANSLVQSGEQYF. CDR3 sequence (DNA): TGTGCCAACAGCTTAGTTCAATCGGGGGAGCAGTACTTC. Using reference TRBV13 and TRBJ2-7 for the parts outside the CDR3, the full variable domain is AAGVIQSPRHLIKEKRETATLKCYPIPRHDTVYWYQQGPGQDPQFLISFYEKMQSDKGSIPDRFSAQQFSDYHSELNMSSLELGDSALYFCANSLVQSGEQYFGPGTRLTVT.

The rearrangement links TRBV7-8 to TRBJ2-1, with 8 bases lining up with TRBD1. The CDR3 contains 15 residues. V lost 3 bases to trimming and J lost 5 bases; unmatched junction nucleotides: 6. Per the germline V gene, CDR1 is SGHVS and CDR2 is FQNEAQ. The CDR3 loop is CASSFGQGWHNEQFF. The DNA for the CDR3 is TGTGCCAGCAGCTTCGGACAGGGTTGGCACAATGAGCAGTTCTTC.

In its sample, this clonotype was seen many times. The chain uses TRBV20-1 and TRBJ2-7, with TRBD2 matching over 10 bases. CDR1 is DFQATT, CDR2 SNEGSKA, per germline (reference sequence). Trimming removed 3 bases from V and 5 bases from J; junction bases left unmatched: 7. The CDR3 spans 14 residues. The CDR3 protein is CSASVQREGHEQYF. CDR3 sequence (DNA): TGCAGTGCTAGTGTACAGCGGGAGGGCCACGAGCAGTACTTC.

This clonotype was found many times. The chain has TRBV28 and TRBJ1-1; the D gene is possibly TRBD1 (5 bases). Trimming removed 8 bases at V and 11 bases at J, with 18 bases between. This CDR3 is built from 12 residues. Germline CDR1 reads MDHEN; CDR2 reads SYDVKM. CDR3 sequence reads: CASRVGLGTAFF. Here the CDR3 DNA reads TGTGCCAGCCGAGTGGGCCTAGGGACCGCTTTCTTT. The full variable domain, completed using reference TRBV28 and TRBJ1-1, is DVKVTQSSRYLVKRTGEKVFLECVQDMDHENMFWYRQDPGLGLRLIYFSYDVKMKEKGDIPEGYSVSREKKERFSLILESASTNQTSMYLCASRVGLGTAFFGQGTRLTVV.

The V and J genes are TRBV7-2 and TRBJ2-1; 11 bases are shared with TRBD2. CDR3 length equals 14 residues. V dropped 1 base and J dropped 7; count of bases not matched to a gene: 0. Per the germline V gene, CDR1 is SGHTA and CDR2 is FQGNSA. The CDR3 coding sequence is TGTGCCAGCAGCTTAGGGACTAGCGGGAATGAGCAGTTCTTC. This gives the protein CASSLGTSGNEQFF. The full variable domain, with the rest looked up from reference TRBV7-2 and TRBJ2-1, is GAGVSQSPSNKVTEKGKDVELRCDPISGHTALYWYRQSLGQGLEFLIYFQGNSAPDKSGLPSDRFSAERTGGSVSTLTIQRTQQEDSAVYLCASSLGTSGNEQFFGPGTRLTVL.

This clonotype was found many times. This rearrangement joins TRBV3-1 to TRBJ1-2; D is uncertain. With 6 bases removed from V and 2 bases from J, the gap between germline ends came to 13 bases. Germline V gene sequence: CDR1 LGHDT, CDR2 YNNKEL (reference sequence). This CDR3 comprises 14 residues. The CDR3 coding sequence is TGTGCCAGCAGGGAAAGCTCAGTAAACTATGGCTACACCTTC. This encodes CASRESSVNYGYTF. The whole variable domain, remainder taken from reference TRBV3-1 and TRBJ1-2, is DTAVSQTPKYLVTQMGNDKSIKCEQNLGHDTMYWYKQDSKKFLKIMFSYNNKELIINETVPNRFSPKSPDKAHLNLHINSLELGDSAVYFCASRESSVNYGYTFGSGTRLTVV.

This clonotype was counted ten times or more. The J gene is TRBJ2-3, the V gene TRBV5-1; D could derive from TRBD1 or TRBD2 (5 bases each). This CDR3 is 15 amino acids long. The germline gives CDR1 SGHRS, CDR2 YFSETQ. V lost 3 bases, J lost 6 bases, and 17 bases lay in between. The CDR3, as DNA: TGCGCCAGCAGCTCGGGATCCTTCGGGACGGATACGCAGTATTTT. Translating it yields CASSSGSFGTDTQYF.

This clonotype was detected many times. The rearrangement links TRBV29-1 to TRBJ2-1; D is undetermined. Germline-derived CDR1 and CDR2 are SQVTM and ANQGSEA. This CDR3 is built from 13 residues. The germline V and J ends were trimmed by 5 bases and 6 bases, with 14 bases remaining between them. CDR3 coding DNA: TGCAGCGTTAACCAACCTGGGTCCAATGAGCAGTTCTTC. It is translated as CSVNQPGSNEQFF.

The J gene is TRBJ2-7, the V gene TRBV9; D call uncertain. The CDR3 runs 11 residues. Trimming left V 6 bases short and J 1 base short, with 5 bases between. Germline CDR1 reads SGDLS; CDR2 reads YYNGEE. The CDR3: CASNKSYEQYF. CDR3 coding DNA: TGTGCCAGCAATAAGTCCTACGAGCAGTACTTC.

There are many counts of this clonotype. The chain is built from TRBV30 and TRBJ2-5, with TRBD2 as a possible D gene (5 bases). Germline V CDR1 and CDR2: GTSNPN, SVGIG (reference sequence). The CDR3 spans 16 residues. V was shortened by 0 bases and J by 5 bases, with 19 bases between the two germline ends. The CDR3 region is CAWSVRGLMGSETQYF. The DNA for the CDR3 is TGTGCCTGGAGTGTAAGAGGGCTAATGGGCAGTGAGACCCAGTACTTC.

There are a few counts of this clonotype. The V and J genes are TRBV4-2 and TRBJ2-6; no firm D call. CDR1 and CDR2 (germline): LGHNA, YNFKEQ. V was trimmed by 2 bases and J by 2 bases, leaving 4 bases between them. This CDR3 comprises 14 residues. CDR3 protein: CASSQTPGANVLTF. In nucleotides, the CDR3 is TGTGCCAGCAGCCAAACCCCTGGGGCCAACGTCCTGACTTTC.

This clonotype has ten or more counts. The V gene is TRBV18, the J gene TRBJ1-1; maybe TRBD1 (6 bases). The CDR3 is made up of 15 amino acids. Looked up from germline, CDR1 is KGHSH and CDR2 is LQKENI. The germline V and J ends were trimmed by 0 bases and 4 bases, with 12 bases remaining between them. In DNA form, the CDR3 reads TGTGCCAGCTCACCACCATTAGGGGGACGCACTGAAGCTTTCTTT. Translating it yields CASSPPLGGRTEAFF. Filled out from reference TRBV18 and TRBJ1-1, the complete variable domain reads NAGVMQNPRHLVRRRGQEARLRCSPMKGHSHVYWYRQLPEEGLKFMVYLQKENIIDESGMPKERFSAEFPKEGPSILRIQQVVRGDSAAYFCASSPPLGGRTEAFFGQGTRLTVV.